The clone carrying this T cell receptor beta chain appeared once. TCRdb keeps only in-frame clones here, not all; method: immunoSEQ multiplex PCR. The sample consists of 150,000 to 200,000 clones, around 90% of them appearing once. These data belong to a study of blood T cell repertoires in COVID-19. Germline loops: CDR1 SGHTS, CDR2 YDEGEE. CDR3 length equals 16 residues. V lost 0 bases and J lost 0; bases outside the gene matches: 3. The specimen sequenced was peripheral blood. The rearrangement uses TRBV5-8 and TRBJ1-5; 7 bases line up with TRBD1. The TCR comes from a human donor in a cohort sampled during active COVID-19. CDR3 sequence (DNA): TGTGCCAGCAGCTTGGACAGGGGATTTAGCAATCAGCCCCAGCATTTT. This codes for CASSLDRGFSNQPQHF.